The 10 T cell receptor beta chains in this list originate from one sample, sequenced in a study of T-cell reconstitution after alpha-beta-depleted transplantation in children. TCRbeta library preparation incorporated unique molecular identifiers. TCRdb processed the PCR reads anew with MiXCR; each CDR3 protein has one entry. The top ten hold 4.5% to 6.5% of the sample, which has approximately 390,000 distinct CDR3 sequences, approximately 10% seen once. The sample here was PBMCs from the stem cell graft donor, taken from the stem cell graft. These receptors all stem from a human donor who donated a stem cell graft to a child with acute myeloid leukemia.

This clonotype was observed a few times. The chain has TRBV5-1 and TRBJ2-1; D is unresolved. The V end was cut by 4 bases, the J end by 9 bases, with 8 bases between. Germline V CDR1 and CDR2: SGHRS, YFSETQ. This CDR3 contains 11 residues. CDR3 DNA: TGCGCCAGCAGCAACCTTGGTGAGCAGTTCTTC. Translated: CASSNLGEQFF.

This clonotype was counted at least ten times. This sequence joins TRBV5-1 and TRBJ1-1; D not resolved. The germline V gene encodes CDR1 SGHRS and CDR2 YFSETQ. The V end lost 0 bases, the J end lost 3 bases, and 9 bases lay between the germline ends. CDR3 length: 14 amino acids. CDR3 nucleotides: TGCGCCAGCAGCTTGGGGCCTGGGGACACTGAAGCTTTCTTT. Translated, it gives CASSLGPGDTEAFF.

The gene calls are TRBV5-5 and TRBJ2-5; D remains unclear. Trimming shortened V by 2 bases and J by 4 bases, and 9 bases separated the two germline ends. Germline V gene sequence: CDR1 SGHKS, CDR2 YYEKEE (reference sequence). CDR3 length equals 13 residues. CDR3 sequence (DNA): TGTGCCAGCAGCTTATCCAGCCCAGAGACCCAGTACTTC. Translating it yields CASSLSSPETQYF.

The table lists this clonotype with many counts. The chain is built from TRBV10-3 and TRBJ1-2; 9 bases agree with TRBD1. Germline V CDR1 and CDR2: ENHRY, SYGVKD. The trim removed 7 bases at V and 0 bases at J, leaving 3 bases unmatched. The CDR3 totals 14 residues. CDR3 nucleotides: TGTGCCATCACTGGACAGGGGACTAACTATGGCTACACCTTC. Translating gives CAITGQGTNYGYTF.

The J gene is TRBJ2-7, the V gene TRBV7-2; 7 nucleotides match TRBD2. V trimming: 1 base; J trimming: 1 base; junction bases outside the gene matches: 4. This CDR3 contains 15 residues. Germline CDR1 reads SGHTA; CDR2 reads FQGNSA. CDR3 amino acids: CASSLGASGSYEQYV. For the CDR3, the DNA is TGTGCCAGCAGCTTAGGGGCTAGCGGATCCTACGAGCAGTACGTC.

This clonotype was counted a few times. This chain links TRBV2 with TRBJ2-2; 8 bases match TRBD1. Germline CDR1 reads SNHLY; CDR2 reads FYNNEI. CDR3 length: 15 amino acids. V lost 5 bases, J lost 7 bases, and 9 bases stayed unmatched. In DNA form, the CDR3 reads TGTGCCAGCAGTAGTGGACAGGGCCGGGTCGGGGAGCTGTTTTTT. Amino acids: CASSSGQGRVGELFF.

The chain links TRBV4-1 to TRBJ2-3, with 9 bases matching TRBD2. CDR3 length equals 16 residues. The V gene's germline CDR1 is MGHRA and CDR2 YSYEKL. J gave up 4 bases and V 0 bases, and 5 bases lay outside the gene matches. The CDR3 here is CASSQDRVAGADTQYF. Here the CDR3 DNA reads TGCGCCAGCAGCCAAGATAGAGTAGCGGGGGCAGATACGCAGTATTTT.

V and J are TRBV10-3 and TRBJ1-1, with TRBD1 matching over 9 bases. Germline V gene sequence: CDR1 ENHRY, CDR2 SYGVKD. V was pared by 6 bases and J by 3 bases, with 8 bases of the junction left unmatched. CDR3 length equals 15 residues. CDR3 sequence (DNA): TGTGCCATCAGCGACCTGGGACAGGGATACACTGAAGCTTTCTTT. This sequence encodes CAISDLGQGYTEAFF.

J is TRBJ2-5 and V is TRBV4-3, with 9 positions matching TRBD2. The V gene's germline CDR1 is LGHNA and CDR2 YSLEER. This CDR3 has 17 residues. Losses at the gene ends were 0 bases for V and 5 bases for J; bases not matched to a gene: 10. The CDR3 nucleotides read TGCGCCAGCAGCCAAGATCTTGTAGCGGGAGTGGGGGAGACCCAGTACTTC. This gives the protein CASSQDLVAGVGETQYF.

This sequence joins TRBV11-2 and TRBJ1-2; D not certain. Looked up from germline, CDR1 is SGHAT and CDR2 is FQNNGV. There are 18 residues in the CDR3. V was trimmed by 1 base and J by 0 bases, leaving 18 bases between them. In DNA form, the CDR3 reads TGTGCCAGCAGCTTAGTGGTGGGAAATGGGTCTACTAACTATGGCTACACCTTC. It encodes CASSLVVGNGSTNYGYTF.